These 8 T cell receptor beta chains originate from one sample sequenced in a study of technical replicates of blood from a few donors. Data came from immunoSEQ multiplex PCR; TCRdb stores just in-frame clones and leaves some out. Of around 84,000 clones in the sample, approximately 97% were seen once. Specimen: T cells isolated from PBMCs. The source of these receptors is a human donor in good health.

The chain carries TRBV27 and TRBJ2-1, with 8 bases identical to TRBD2. The CDR3 loop spans 17 amino acids. Germline CDR1 MNHEY, CDR2 SMNVEV (reference sequence). J lost 2 bases, V lost 0 bases, and 6 bases had no gene match. This chain's CDR3 is CASSLSRLAGAYNEQFF. The CDR3 region has the DNA TGTGCCAGCAGTTTATCGCGTCTAGCGGGTGCCTACAATGAGCAGTTCTTC.

This chain connects TRBV21-1 to TRBJ2-7; the table's D call, TRBD1, has no DNA check behind it. TRBV21-1 has pseudogene status. The CDR3 has 17 amino acids. The CDR3 DNA is TGTGCCAGCAGCAAAGCGCGTTGGGCAGTCTCTGCCTACGAGCAGTACTTC. Translated, it gives CASSKARWAVSAYEQYF.

V and J are TRBV25-1 and TRBJ1-2; unclear D gene. V lost 4 bases, J lost 2 bases, and 11 bases lay in between. The CDR3 has 14 residues. From germline, CDR1 is MGHDK and CDR2 SYGVNS. CDR3 residues: CASSVGGRNYGYTF. CDR3 bases: TGTGCCAGCAGTGTGGGAGGGAGGAACTATGGCTACACCTTC.

This clone was detected only once. The rearrangement links TRBV10-1 to TRBJ2-3, with D unresolved. Germline V gene data show CDR1 as WNHNN and CDR2 as SYGVQD (reference sequence). The CDR3 totals 17 residues. V lost 5 bases and J lost 0, with 18 bases in between. Here the CDR3 reads CASSLSVRPTSTDTQYF. Here the CDR3 DNA reads TGCGCCAGCAGTTTATCGGTCAGGCCTACTAGCACAGATACGCAGTATTTT.

This sequence joins TRBV11-3 and TRBJ1-1; 7 bases align to TRBD1. Trimming cost V 5 bases and J 2 bases; bases outside gene matches: 5. Germline V lookup: CDR1 SGHNT, CDR2 YENEEA. There are 14 residues in the CDR3. CDR3 loop: CASSRDSVNTEAFF. The CDR3 nucleotides are TGTGCCAGCAGCCGGGACAGCGTTAACACTGAAGCTTTCTTT.

This clone was counted once. The chain couples TRBV27 to TRBJ1-5, with D possibly TRBD1 on 6 matching bases. The germline gives CDR1 MNHEY, CDR2 SMNVEV (reference sequence). V lost 5 bases, J lost 5 bases, and 13 bases lay in between. The CDR3 contains 14 residues. CDR3: CASSLRQDHQPQHF. CDR3 nucleotides: TGTGCCAGCAGTCTACGACAGGATCATCAGCCCCAGCATTTT.

The chain's CDR3 is CASTVQETQYF. CDR3 in DNA: TGTGCCAGCACCGTTCAAGAGACCCAGTACTTC. The genes are TRBV7-9 and TRBJ2-5; no clear D. The germline CDR1 and CDR2 sequences are SEHNR and FQNEAQ (reference sequence). Deletions cut 7 bases from V and 2 bases from J, with 5 bases between. The CDR3 extends over 11 amino acids.

The rearrangement uses TRBV7-2 and TRBJ2-7; D unresolved. The CDR3 spans 15 residues. Trimming took off 2 bases at V and 0 bases at J, with 11 bases between the two ends. Germline CDR1 and CDR2: SGHTA and FQGNSA. The CDR3 sequence: CASSLTAIPSYEQYF. Written as DNA, the CDR3 is TGTGCCAGCAGCTTAACCGCTATCCCCTCCTACGAGCAGTACTTC.